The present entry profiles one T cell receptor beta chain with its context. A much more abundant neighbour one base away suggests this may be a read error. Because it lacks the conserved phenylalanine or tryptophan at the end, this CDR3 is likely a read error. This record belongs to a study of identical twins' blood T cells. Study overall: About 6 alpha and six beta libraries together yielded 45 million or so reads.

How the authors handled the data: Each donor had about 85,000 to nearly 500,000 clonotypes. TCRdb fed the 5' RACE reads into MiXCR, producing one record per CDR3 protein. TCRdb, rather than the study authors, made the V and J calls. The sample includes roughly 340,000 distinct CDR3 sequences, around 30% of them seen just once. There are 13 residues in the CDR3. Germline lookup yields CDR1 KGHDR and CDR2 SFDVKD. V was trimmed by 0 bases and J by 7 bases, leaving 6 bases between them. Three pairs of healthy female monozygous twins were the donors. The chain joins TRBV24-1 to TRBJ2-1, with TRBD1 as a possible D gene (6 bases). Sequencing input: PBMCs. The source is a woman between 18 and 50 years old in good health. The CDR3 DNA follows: TGTGCCACCAGTGATTTGAGGGGGAATGAGCAGTTCCTC. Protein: CATSDLRGNEQFL.